What follows describes a single T cell receptor (beta chain). Its antigen is not known. The germline V and J ends were trimmed by 6 bases and 0 bases, with 13 bases remaining between them. Germline V gene data show CDR1 as MNHEY and CDR2 as SVGAGI. This CDR3 has 15 amino acids. Measured with immunoSEQ multiplex PCR; TCRdb has only the in-frame clones, and not every one. The data show 45,000 to 65,000 clones, approximately 88% seen once. The data stem from a study of T cell responses to AZD1222 COVID-19 vaccine. Study-wide points: Seropositive at baseline were only a handful of AZD1222 recipients. Repertoires were collected only later (after the peak T cell response had occurred). Spike was spanned by vaccine-associated CD4 TCRs, with dominance at 160-218 and 743-854. Following two doses of AZD1222, Spike-specific TCR breadth and depth rose.

V usage is TRBV6-5 and J usage is TRBJ2-3; TRBD1 might be the D (5 bases). The sequencing used peripheral blood, collected 28 days after the second AZD1222 dose. The sequence was obtained from an adult who received the AZD1222 COVID-19 vaccine. DNA for the CDR3: TGTGCCAGCAGAAGTGGACAAGTTAGCACAGATACGCAGTATTTT. This encodes CASRSGQVSTDTQYF.